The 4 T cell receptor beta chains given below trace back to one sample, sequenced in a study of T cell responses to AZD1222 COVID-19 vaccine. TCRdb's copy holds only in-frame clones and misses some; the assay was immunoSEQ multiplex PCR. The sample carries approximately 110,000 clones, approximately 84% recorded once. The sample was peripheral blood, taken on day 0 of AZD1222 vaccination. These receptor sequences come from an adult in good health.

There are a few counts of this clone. The CDR3 nucleotides are TGTGCCAGCAGCTTCGGGACGGGCTACGAAAAACTGTTTTTT. Protein product: CASSFGTGYEKLFF. The chain has TRBV11-1 and TRBJ1-4, with D maybe TRBD1 (5 bases). Trimming took off 3 bases at V and 8 bases at J, with 13 bases between the two ends. In germline, CDR1 is SGHAT, CDR2 FQDESV (reference sequence). The CDR3 is 14 residues long. Full variable domain (rest looked up from reference TRBV11-1 and TRBJ1-4): EAEVAQSPRYKITEKSQAVAFWCDPISGHATLYWYRQILGQGPELLVQFQDESVVDDSQLPKDRFSAERLKGVDSTLKIQPAELGDSAMYLCASSFGTGYEKLFFGSGTQLSVL.

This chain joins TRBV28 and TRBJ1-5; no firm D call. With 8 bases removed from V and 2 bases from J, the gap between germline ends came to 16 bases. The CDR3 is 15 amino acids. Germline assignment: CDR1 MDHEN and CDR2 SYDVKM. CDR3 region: CASVISGGGNQPQHF. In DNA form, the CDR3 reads TGTGCCAGCGTAATAAGTGGAGGTGGCAATCAGCCCCAGCATTTT.

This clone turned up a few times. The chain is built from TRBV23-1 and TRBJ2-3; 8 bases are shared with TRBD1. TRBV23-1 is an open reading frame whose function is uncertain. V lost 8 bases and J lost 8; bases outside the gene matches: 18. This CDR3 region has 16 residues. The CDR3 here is CASGAGDRLKPTTQYF. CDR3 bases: TGCGCCAGCGGAGCCGGGGACAGGTTAAAGCCTACTACGCAGTATTTT.

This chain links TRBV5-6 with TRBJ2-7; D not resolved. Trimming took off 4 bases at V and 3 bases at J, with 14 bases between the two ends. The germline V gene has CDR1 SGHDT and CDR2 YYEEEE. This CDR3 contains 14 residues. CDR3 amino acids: CASSRMFVVYEQYF. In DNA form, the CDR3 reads TGTGCCAGCAGCCGGATGTTTGTGGTCTACGAGCAGTACTTC. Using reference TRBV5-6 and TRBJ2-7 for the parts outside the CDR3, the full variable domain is DAGVTQSPTHLIKTRGQQVTLRCSPKSGHDTVSWYQQALGQGPQFIFQYYEEEERQRGNFPDRFSGHQFPNYSSELNVNALLLGDSALYLCASSRMFVVYEQYFGPGTRLTVT.